This TCR beta chain was recorded in a study of T cell responses to AZD1222 COVID-19 vaccine. V lost 5 bases and J 5 bases, leaving 7 bases between the germline ends. The CDR3 consists of 13 residues. Germline V gives CDR1 LNHNV, CDR2 YYDKDF (reference sequence). Libraries were prepared by immunoSEQ multiplex PCR; TCRdb keeps only in-frame clonotypes and omits some of them. Among roughly 150,000 clones listed, about 91% were seen once. V is TRBV15 and J is TRBJ1-6, with D possibly matching TRBD1 (5 bases). Material: peripheral blood, obtained 28 days after the second AZD1222 dose. This sequence was found in an adult who received the AZD1222 COVID-19 vaccine. This chain's CDR3 is CATSEQDNSPLHF. Written as DNA, the CDR3 is TGTGCCACCAGCGAACAGGATAATTCACCCCTCCACTTT.